A selection of T cell receptor beta chains follows, all from one sample in a study of blood T cell repertoires in COVID-19. Profiled with immunoSEQ multiplex PCR; TCRdb holds only in-frame clones, not every one. The sample yields nearly 250,000 clones, 80% to 90% seen once. The sample taken for sequencing was PBMCs or T cells enriched from blood (not recorded which). The receptors derive from a man aged 45 to 65 who had been exposed to COVID-19. Both conserved end residues are part of each CDR3. A D gene is named only where the DNA matches it firmly. Size is stated for part of the rows, as once, few or many counts, or as a class when the clone is expanded.

j_gene | v_gene | d_gene | abundance | CDR3aa | CDR3nt
TRBJ2-3 | TRBV7-9 | . | . | CAGQYSDTQYF | TGTGCCGGACAGTATAGCGATACGCAGTATTTT
TRBJ2-1 | TRBV11-2 | . | . | CASSLMVASNEQFF | TGTGCCAGCAGCTTGATGGTAGCGAGCAATGAGCAGTTCTTC
TRBJ1-2 | TRBV5-1 | . | . | CASSLGQLNYGYTF | TGCGCCAGCAGCTTGGGACAGCTGAACTATGGCTACACCTTC
TRBJ2-1 | TRBV29-1 | . | . | CSVVRGNEQFF | TGCAGCGTCGTAAGGGGAAATGAGCAGTTCTTC
TRBJ1-1 | TRBV7-9 | . | . | CASSQSLVNTEAFF | TGTGCCAGCAGCCAATCCTTAGTGAACACTGAAGCTTTCTTT
TRBJ2-7 | TRBV28 | . | . | CASSLRDEQYF | TGTGCCAGCAGCCTCAGGGACGAGCAGTACTTC
TRBJ1-1 | TRBV5-5 | TRBD1 | . | CASVQGTFTLEAFF | TGTGCCAGTGTACAGGGGACTTTTACCTTGGAAGCTTTCTTT
TRBJ1-2 | TRBV4-1 | . | once | CASSRINGQMHGYTF | TGCGCCAGCAGCCGAATAAACGGACAGATGCATGGCTACACCTTC
TRBJ1-2 | TRBV5-1 | . | . | CASSQDGGRLFSYGYTF | TGCGCCAGCAGCCAAGATGGGGGCAGACTCTTCAGCTATGGCTACACCTTC
TRBJ2-3 | TRBV27 | TRBD2 | . | CASSLGAGGVTDTQYF | TGTGCCAGCAGTTTGGGAGCGGGGGGGGTCACAGATACGCAGTATTTT
TRBJ1-1 | TRBV7-8 | . | . | CASSLRPGAWNTEAFF | TGTGCCAGCAGCTTACGGCCAGGTGCATGGAACACTGAAGCTTTCTTT
TRBJ2-7 | TRBV19 | . | once | CASSSGVAYEQYF | TGTGCCAGTAGTTCGGGAGTGGCCTACGAGCAGTACTTC
TRBJ1-5 | TRBV12-3/TRBV12-4 | . | . | CASSFRTREAQHF | TGTGCCAGCAGTTTTAGGACCCGGGAGGCCCAGCATTTT
TRBJ1-2 | TRBV24-1 | . | once | CATSERTDPYGYTF | TGTGCCACCAGTGAGAGGACAGATCCTTATGGCTACACCTTC
TRBJ2-5 | TRBV6-5 | TRBD2 | . | CASSTSGGWETQYF | TGTGCCAGCAGTACCTCGGGAGGGTGGGAGACCCAGTACTTC
TRBJ1-5 | TRBV5-1 | TRBD1 | . | CASSRTGFQPQHF | TGCGCCAGCAGCCGGACAGGATTTCAGCCCCAGCATTTT
TRBJ2-4 | TRBV9 | TRBD1 | . | CASSVVGERPGQRILAKNIQYF | TGTGCCAGCAGCGTAGTAGGGGAACGCCCGGGACAGAGGATTCTAGCCAAAAACATTCAGTACTTC
TRBJ1-1 | TRBV5-1 | . | . | CASHFQTGNTEAFF | TGCGCCAGCCACTTTCAAACGGGGAACACTGAAGCTTTCTTT
TRBJ1-1 | TRBV7-3 | . | . | CASSTYGQSGNTEAFF | TGTGCCAGCAGCACTTATGGTCAGTCGGGTAACACTGAAGCTTTCTTT
TRBJ2-3 | TRBV18 | TRBD2 | few | CASSPLAGASTDTQYF | TGTGCCAGCTCACCCCTAGCGGGAGCCAGCACAGATACGCAGTATTTT
TRBJ1-2 | TRBV10-3 | TRBD1 | . | CAISKPQGATTNGYTF | TGTGCCATCAGTAAGCCACAGGGGGCGACTACCAATGGCTACACCTTC
TRBJ1-1 | TRBV18 | . | . | CASSPLRGTEAFF | TGTGCCAGCTCACCCCTAAGGGGGACTGAAGCTTTCTTT
TRBJ1-5 | TRBV12-3/TRBV12-4 | . | . | CASSYSNQPQHF | TGTGCCAGCAGCTATAGCAATCAGCCCCAGCATTTT
TRBJ1-4 | TRBV5-1 | . | . | CASRPQGTNEKLFF | TGCGCCAGCAGGCCGCAGGGGACTAATGAAAAACTGTTTTTT
TRBJ1-2 | TRBV5-1 | . | . | CASSPSTGTGYTF | TGCGCCAGCAGCCCATCCACAGGGACTGGCTACACCTTC
TRBJ2-3 | TRBV11-2 | TRBD2 | once | CASSRIAGEGDTQYF | TGTGCCAGCAGCCGCATTGCGGGGGAGGGAGATACGCAGTATTTT
TRBJ1-3 | TRBV28 | . | . | CASSPLGVDSYSWGNTIYF | TGTGCCAGCAGTCCCTTAGGGGTCGACAGTTATTCGTGGGGAAACACCATATATTTT
TRBJ2-2 | TRBV5-1 | . | once | CASSYSANTGELFF | TGCGCCAGCAGCTATAGCGCGAACACCGGGGAGCTGTTTTTT
TRBJ2-7 | TRBV28 | . | . | CASSSPFATRGYEQYF | TGTGCCAGCAGTTCCCCTTTTGCTACCCGGGGCTACGAGCAGTACTTC
TRBJ2-2 | TRBV29-1 | TRBD1 | . | CSVYSSLPDRGHGGELFF | TGCAGCGTTTACTCTTCCCTCCCGGACAGGGGGCATGGCGGGGAGCTGTTTTTT
TRBJ1-2 | TRBV6-5 | . | few | CASRGDSYGYTF | TGTGCCAGCAGAGGGGATTCCTATGGCTACACCTTC
TRBJ2-5 | TRBV2 | . | . | CASSEVSGTQYF | TGTGCCAGCAGTGAAGTCAGTGGGACCCAGTACTTC
TRBJ2-7 | TRBV5-4 | TRBD1 | . | CASSRTGDYEQYF | TGTGCCAGCAGCCGAACAGGGGACTACGAGCAGTACTTC
TRBJ1-1 | TRBV30 | . | . | CAWSVYSDTEAFF | TGTGCCTGGAGTGTGTACAGTGACACTGAAGCTTTCTTT
TRBJ2-2 | TRBV2 | . | few | CASSDRDTYTGELFF | TGTGCCAGCAGTGATCGCGACACCTACACCGGGGAGCTGTTTTTT
TRBJ2-3 | TRBV7-9 | . | . | CASTKTGTSTDTQYF | TGTGCCAGCACTAAGACAGGGACTAGCACAGATACGCAGTATTTT
TRBJ2-3 | TRBV9 | TRBD2 | once | CASSVLAVSTDTQYF | TGTGCCAGCAGCGTACTAGCGGTTAGCACAGATACGCAGTATTTT
TRBJ1-1 | TRBV9 | TRBD1 | . | CASSAGGRAFF | TGTGCCAGCAGCGCAGGGGGAAGGGCTTTCTTT
TRBJ2-2 | TRBV5-1 | . | . | CASSFRYRAGTGELFF | TGCGCCAGCAGCTTTCGTTACAGGGCTGGTACCGGGGAGCTGTTTTTT